This T cell receptor (beta chain) was profiled in a study of vaccination effects on CD4 cells after COVID-19. General observations from the study: There were few convalescent patients in the study and no early post-infection timepoints. In the late period after vaccination, infection- and vaccine-induced clones contracted markedly.

With respect to this clone: Its antigen is as yet unknown.

Within the ViraFEST assay, antigen-specific CD4+ T cells underwent expansion with viral peptide pools prior to sequencing. On roughly day 10 of culture, CD4+ T cells were separated out. Negative nucleocapsid antibody tests before and after vaccination confirmed no previous SARS-CoV-2 infection. It was on days 3 and 7 that half the medium was replaced with IL-2 medium. Method: immunoSEQ multiplex PCR; TCRdb's copy keeps in-frame clones and lacks some. Seen here are 70,000 or so clones, roughly 74% observed once, and the top ten hold under 3%. V shed 5 bases, J shed 0 bases, and the junction held 4 bases outside the gene matches. This CDR3 has 16 residues. Germline V lookup: CDR1 SGHRS, CDR2 YFSETQ.

Specimen: CD4+ T cells from PBMCs cultured with HCoV-NL63 spike peptides, collected before COVID-19 vaccination. This chain connects TRBV5-1 to TRBJ2-6; 8 bases line up with TRBD2. The clonotype comes from a human donor who received a COVID-19 vaccine. In nucleotides, the CDR3 is TGCGCCAGCAGAGAAGGGACTAGCTCTGGGGCCAACGTCCTGACTTTC. The encoded protein is CASREGTSSGANVLTF.